These 23 T cell receptor beta chains originate from one sample sequenced in a study of T cells in Graves' hyperthyroidism and ophthalmopathy. Amplification of TCR beta CDR3 regions was performed using RNA transcripts as template. First-round RT-PCR with HTBI primers amplified the TCR CDR3 region. One entry per CDR3 protein, called by TCRdb with MiXCR from the multiplex PCR reads. The sample includes hundreds of thousands of distinct CDR3 sequences, 15% to 20% of them seen just once. The sequenced sample was blood. Source of these receptors: a woman in her late teens or twenties with Graves' ophthalmopathy.

This clonotype was observed many times. The chain joins TRBV6-5 to TRBJ2-7; TRBD2 aligns across 13 bases. The CDR3 has 16 residues. Germline V gene data show CDR1 as MNHEY and CDR2 as SVGAGI. Unmatched junction bases numbered 7, after V lost 3 bases and J lost 5 bases. The CDR3, as DNA: TGTGCCAGCAGTTATCGAGGGACTAGCGGGGTAAACGAGCAGTACTTC. This sequence encodes CASSYRGTSGVNEQYF.

This clonotype was counted ten times or more. This chain uses TRBV7-9 with TRBJ2-3, with 16 bases matching TRBD2. In germline, CDR1 is SEHNR, CDR2 FQNEAQ (reference sequence). V lost 1 base and J lost 4; bases outside the gene matches: 14. The CDR3 is made up of 21 amino acids. The chain's CDR3 is CASSLVGGLAGGLTGPDTQYF. As DNA, the CDR3 is TGTGCCAGCAGCTTAGTCGGGGGACTAGCGGGAGGGCTAACTGGGCCAGATACGCAGTATTTT.

This clonotype showed up just a few times. The V call is TRBV20-1, the J call TRBJ1-6, with TRBD1 matching over 9 bases. Trimming removed 0 bases from V and 9 bases from J; junction bases left unmatched: 6. The CDR3 runs to 15 residues. Germline CDR1 and CDR2: DFQATT and SNEGSKA (reference sequence). For the CDR3, the DNA is TGCAGTGCTAGAGACGATGAGACAGGGGGTTCACCCCTCCACTTT. It yields the protein CSARDDETGGSPLHF.

A few counts support this clonotype. The rearrangement uses TRBV20-1 and TRBJ1-2, with D tentatively TRBD1 (6 bases). The germline gives CDR1 DFQATT, CDR2 SNEGSKA (reference sequence). There are 13 residues in the CDR3. Trimming took off 0 bases at V and 8 bases at J, with 13 bases between the two ends. The DNA of the CDR3 is TGCAGTGCTAGAGATAGCCGGGGGCGGGGCTACACCTTC. Its protein product is CSARDSRGRGYTF.

This clonotype has a count of ten or more. V gene TRBV19 combines with J gene TRBJ2-1; D gene uncertain. CDR1 LNHDA and CDR2 SQIVND come from the germline V gene (reference sequence). The CDR3 has 17 residues. V dropped 3 bases and J dropped 0 bases, with 15 bases sitting between them. The CDR3 sequence is CASSIFGSISSYNEQFF. The CDR3 DNA follows: TGTGCCAGTAGTATTTTTGGGTCCATCAGCTCCTACAATGAGCAGTTCTTC.

This clonotype occurred many times. CDR3 coding DNA: TGTGCCAGCAGCTTGGCCGGGCGGGGGTCGAACACTGAAGCTTTCTTT. Its translation is CASSLAGRGSNTEAFF. The chain joins TRBV5-8 to TRBJ1-1, with D perhaps TRBD1 (5 bases). CDR1 is SGHTS, CDR2 YDEGEE, per germline. This CDR3 has 16 residues. Between the trimmed V and J ends, which lost 0 bases and 1 base, there was a span of 13 bases.

On this clonotype itself: One base away lies a much larger clone, so this may be a sequencing read error. Because it lacks the conserved phenylalanine or tryptophan at the end, this CDR3 is likely a read error. This sequence joins TRBV6-1 and TRBJ1-2; D ambiguous. The ends were cut back, 6 bases at V and 2 bases at J, with 10 bases in the middle. The CDR3 runs to 13 residues. The germline gives CDR1 MNHNS, CDR2 SASEGT. This chain's CDR3 is CASSRLGNYGYTS. Here the CDR3 DNA reads TGTGCCAGCAGCCGGCTGGGCAACTATGGCTACACCTCC.

V gene TRBV6-2 or TRBV6-3 combines with J gene TRBJ2-7; 9 bases match TRBD2. Germline V gives CDR1 MNHEY, CDR2 SVGEGT. The CDR3 is 16 amino acids. V shed 5 bases, J shed 4 bases, and the junction held 12 bases outside the gene matches. The CDR3 loop is CASSRPSSGKGYEQYF. The CDR3 coding sequence is TGTGCCAGCAGTCGGCCCTCTAGCGGGAAGGGATACGAGCAGTACTTC.

The chain is built from TRBV11-2 and TRBJ2-7; D is perhaps TRBD2 (5 bases). Germline V gene lookup returns CDR1 SGHAT and CDR2 FQNNGV. Deletions cut 5 bases from V and 2 bases from J, with 7 bases between. This CDR3 is built from 12 residues. This CDR3 is CASSQEAYEQYF. CDR3 sequence (DNA): TGTGCCAGCAGCCAGGAGGCCTACGAGCAGTACTTC.

The sample holds many counts of this clonotype. J is TRBJ2-1 and V is TRBV20-1; D is tentatively TRBD1 or TRBD2 (5 bases each). From germline, CDR1 is DFQATT and CDR2 SNEGSKA (reference sequence). Trimming removed 1 base at V and 10 bases at J, with 17 bases between. CDR3 length equals 14 residues. In nucleotides, the CDR3 is TGCAGTGCTAGAGTTCCCGGCGATTGGGGGGAGCAGTTCTTC. It yields the protein CSARVPGDWGEQFF.

The chain uses TRBV19 and TRBJ2-2; 8 positions match TRBD2. Looked up from germline, CDR1 is LNHDA and CDR2 is SQIVND (reference sequence). There are 15 residues in the CDR3. V lost 8 bases, J lost 6 bases, and 11 bases stayed unmatched. In nucleotides, the CDR3 is TGTGCCAGTCGCTCCGGGGGGGCGGTCGCCGGGGAGCTGTTTTTT. Protein product: CASRSGGAVAGELFF.

This clonotype was counted at least ten times. The chain uses TRBV30 and TRBJ1-3; D is possibly TRBD1 (5 bases). V lost 3 bases to trimming and J lost 4 bases, with 16 bases between them. This CDR3 contains 15 residues. The germline V gene has CDR1 GTSNPN and CDR2 SVGIG (reference sequence). CDR3 bases: TGTGCCTGGAGAGGACAAGGGACTACCGGAAACACCATATATTTT. It is translated as CAWRGQGTTGNTIYF.

This clonotype was counted ten times or more. V is TRBV7-8 and J is TRBJ2-1, with D possibly being TRBD2 (6 bases). V lost 4 bases to trimming and J lost 4 bases, with 20 bases between them. Germline V gene lookup returns CDR1 SGHVS and CDR2 FQNEAQ. The CDR3 consists of 17 residues. CDR3 residues: CASSSFGTGGIYNEQFF. CDR3 nucleotide sequence: TGTGCCAGCAGCTCGTTTGGGACCGGGGGAATTTACAATGAGCAGTTCTTC. Together with reference TRBV7-8 and TRBJ2-1, the CDR3 gives the full variable domain: GAGVSQSPRYKVAKRGQDVALRCDPISGHVSLFWYQQALGQGPEFLTYFQNEAQLDKSGLPSDRFFAERPEGSVSTLKIQRTQQEDSAVYLCASSSFGTGGIYNEQFFGPGTRLTVL.

The V call is TRBV7-6, the J call TRBJ2-7; 13 bases line up with TRBD2. The CDR3 is 15 residues long. The V segment lost 5 bases and the J segment 3 bases; nucleotides outside the gene matches: 4. Germline V lookup: CDR1 SGHVS, CDR2 FNYEAQ. As DNA, the CDR3 is TGTGCCAGCAGCCGGACTAGCGGGAGACACTACGAGCAGTACTTC. Translation: CASSRTSGRHYEQYF.

This clonotype was seen ten or more times. This chain joins TRBV12-3 or TRBV12-4 and TRBJ1-5, with D perhaps matching TRBD1 (5 bases). The CDR3 loop spans 16 amino acids. Between the trimmed V and J ends, which lost 0 bases and 4 bases, there was a span of 13 bases. The CDR3: CASSLALQGRNQPQHF. The CDR3 DNA is TGTGCCAGCAGTTTAGCGCTTCAGGGTCGAAATCAGCCCCAGCATTTT.

This clonotype was detected ten times or more. The genes are TRBV28 and TRBJ1-2; D possibly corresponds to TRBD1 (5 bases). V shed 5 bases and J shed 3 bases, with 10 bases lying between them. CDR1 MDHEN and CDR2 SYDVKM come from the germline V gene. The CDR3 runs to 13 residues. The CDR3 DNA sequence: TGTGCCAGCAGTGCGGGACGGCACTATGGCTACACCTTC. It specifies CASSAGRHYGYTF.

This chain connects TRBV6-1 to TRBJ1-5; D remains ambiguous. The CDR3 runs to 11 residues. V lost 2 bases, J lost 7 bases, and 3 bases lay in between. Germline V gives CDR1 MNHNS, CDR2 SASEGT. The CDR3 DNA reads as TGTGCCAGCAGTGAACGGCAGCCCCAGCATTTT. Protein sequence: CASSERQPQHF.

This clonotype appeared many times. The chain has TRBV27 and TRBJ2-3; the D gene is possibly TRBD2 (5 bases). There are 14 residues in the CDR3. Germline V CDR1 and CDR2: MNHEY, SMNVEV (reference sequence). Trimming removed 0 bases from V and 2 bases from J, with 6 bases in between. The chain's CDR3 is CASSLSRDTDTQYF. CDR3 DNA: TGTGCCAGCAGTTTATCGAGGGACACAGATACGCAGTATTTT.

A word on this clonotype: A read error may explain this, as a much larger clone is one base away. The J gene is TRBJ2-1, the V gene TRBV20-1, with 14 positions matching TRBD2. CDR3 size: 17 residues. Germline V gene data show CDR1 as DFQATT and CDR2 as SNEGSKA (reference sequence). Trimming took 1 base from V and 7 from J; bases not matched to a gene: 9. DNA of the CDR3: TGCAGTGCTAGAGGCGCCGGGACTAGCGGGAGTTTAAATGAGCAGTTCTTC. Residues: CSARGAGTSGSLNEQFF.

This clonotype has ten or more counts. The genes are TRBV7-3 and TRBJ2-3; D unclear. V lost 2 bases and J 1 base, leaving 10 bases between the germline ends. Germline-derived CDR1 and CDR2 are SGHTA and FQGTGA. The CDR3 is made up of 15 amino acids. DNA of the CDR3: TGTGCCAGCAGCTTAGGATGGGCGGGCACAGATACGCAGTATTTT. Protein: CASSLGWAGTDTQYF.

This clonotype has ten or more counts. The chain employs TRBV28 and TRBJ1-5, with D possibly TRBD1 on 6 matching bases. Trimming left V 7 bases short and J 1 base short, with 11 bases between. The CDR3 is 14 amino acids. Germline V gene data show CDR1 as MDHEN and CDR2 as SYDVKM. This chain's CDR3 is CASIGQQSNQPQHF. In nucleotides, the CDR3 is TGTGCCAGCATAGGACAGCAAAGCAATCAGCCCCAGCATTTT.

This clonotype was counted many times. The J gene is TRBJ2-2, the V gene TRBV20-1; D gene unclear. This CDR3 has 13 residues. Trimming pared 5 bases from V and 5 bases from J, leaving 12 bases between. Germline CDR1 DFQATT, CDR2 SNEGSKA (reference sequence). The CDR3 is CSAPMTGTGELFF. The CDR3 DNA sequence: TGCAGTGCTCCCATGACCGGTACCGGGGAGCTGTTTTTT.

This clonotype was counted a few times. The junction and the germline gene differ at one end; a read error may be behind it. This chain links TRBV19 with TRBJ1-1; D call uncertain. The CDR3 loop spans 15 amino acids. Per germline, CDR1 LNHDA and CDR2 SQIVND (reference sequence). For the CDR3, the DNA is TGTGCCAGTACCCTTCTTGGAGGGCGCCACACTGGAGCTTTCTTT. Translating gives CASTLLGGRHTGAFF.